This TCR beta chain was captured by sequencing in a study of T cells in Graves' hyperthyroidism and ophthalmopathy. With 3 bases removed from V and 4 bases from J, the gap between germline ends came to 9 bases. Germline V gene sequence: CDR1 MDHEN, CDR2 SYDVKM. The CDR3 length is 13 residues. Researchers amplified the TCR beta CDR3 regions from RNA transcripts. An initial round of RT-PCR targeting the TCR CDR3 relied on the HTBI primer set. TCRdb independently ran MiXCR on the multiplex PCR reads; one entry per CDR3 protein. This sample carries about 410,000 distinct CDR3 sequences, roughly 14% of them seen once, and the ten largest clones take roughly an eighth.

This sequence was found in a man aged 18 to 29 with Graves' ophthalmopathy. V gene TRBV28 combines with J gene TRBJ1-2, with a weak D call TRBD1 (5 bases). Sequencing was carried out using blood. In DNA, the CDR3 is TGTGCCAGCAGTTTTGGGAGGGGCTATGGCTACACCTTC. This sequence encodes CASSFGRGYGYTF.